The 17 T cell receptor beta chains below were found in one sample sequenced in a study of cytomegalovirus exposure and HLA in healthy donors. The PCR employed 60 Vbeta primers together with 13 Jbeta primers. Libraries were prepared by immunoSEQ multiplex PCR; TCRdb keeps only in-frame clonotypes and omits some of them. The sample yields approximately 160,000 clones, around 77% seen once. What was sequenced was PBMCs. The receptors stem from a woman aged 25 to 39 in good health and CMV-seronegative.

The chain employs TRBV2 and TRBJ2-7, with TRBD1 matching over 9 bases. The CDR3 consists of 16 residues. Trimming cost V 4 bases and J 2 bases; bases outside gene matches: 9. CDR1 is SNHLY and CDR2 is FYNNEI in the germline V gene. CDR3 amino acids: CASSAFKGQGTYEQYF. The CDR3 region has the DNA TGTGCCAGCAGTGCCTTTAAGGGACAGGGCACCTACGAGCAGTACTTC.

The rearrangement uses TRBV2 and TRBJ1-2; 8 nucleotides agree with TRBD1. From germline, CDR1 is SNHLY and CDR2 FYNNEI. This CDR3 region has 15 residues. Trimming removed 6 bases from V and 7 bases from J; junction bases left unmatched: 13. CDR3 loop: CASSLAPGTGSGYTF. CDR3 in DNA: TGTGCCAGCAGCCTGGCCCCAGGGACAGGCTCTGGCTACACCTTC.

This clone was seen more than once but under ten times. The chain joins TRBV18 to TRBJ1-1; the D is unclear. CDR3 length: 13 amino acids. CDR1 is KGHSH, CDR2 LQKENI, per germline. Trimming stripped 2 bases from V and 2 bases from J, with 6 bases between. The CDR3 is CASSPTANTEAFF. DNA of the CDR3: TGTGCCAGCTCACCAACAGCAAACACTGAAGCTTTCTTT.

The CDR3 DNA reads TGCGCCAGCAGGGAATCAGGGGGCAATGAGCAGTTCTTC. As protein: CASRESGGNEQFF. The chain has TRBV5-1 and TRBJ2-1, with 7 bases fitting TRBD1. V was pared by 5 bases and J by 6 bases, with 5 bases of the junction left unmatched. Germline CDR1 SGHRS, CDR2 YFSETQ. The CDR3 runs to 13 residues.

The chain joins TRBV19 to TRBJ1-2; TRBD1 matches at 9 bases. The J segment lost 3 bases and the V segment lost 8 bases, leaving 7 bases of the junction unmatched. Germline lookup yields CDR1 LNHDA and CDR2 SQIVND (reference sequence). The CDR3 covers 14 residues. The CDR3, as DNA: TGTGCCAGTCTTAACAGGGGGCTCGACTATGGCTACACCTTC. Its translation: CASLNRGLDYGYTF.

The chain has TRBV9 and TRBJ2-7; possible D gene TRBD1, 6 bases. The CDR3 extends over 13 amino acids. V lost 4 bases and J 0 bases, leaving 8 bases between the germline ends. Germline V gene lookup returns CDR1 SGDLS and CDR2 YYNGEE. The chain's CDR3 is CASSPDSSYEQYF. DNA for the CDR3: TGTGCCAGCAGCCCGGACAGCTCCTACGAGCAGTACTTC.

The gene calls are TRBV27 and TRBJ2-7; the match to TRBD2 covers 7 bases. This CDR3 region has 14 residues. V shed 3 bases and J 4 bases; nucleotides not matched to a gene: 6. Germline assignment: CDR1 MNHEY and CDR2 SMNVEV (reference sequence). CDR3: CASSFGRERYEQYF. The CDR3 nucleotides read TGTGCCAGCAGTTTCGGGCGGGAGCGGTACGAGCAGTACTTC.

The genes are TRBV2 and TRBJ2-1; 7 bases map to TRBD1. Per the germline V gene, CDR1 is SNHLY and CDR2 is FYNNEI. Trimming removed 7 bases from V and 10 bases from J; junction bases left unmatched: 10. The CDR3 is made up of 13 amino acids. Written as DNA, the CDR3 is TGTGCCAGCATTTCGCCCCCGGGACAGGAGCAGTTCTTC. Its protein product is CASISPPGQEQFF.

This clone has a handful of counts. The chain carries TRBV30 and TRBJ2-7, with 11 positions matching TRBD2. The CDR3 runs to 13 residues. Germline CDR1 GTSNPN, CDR2 SVGIG (reference sequence). The trim removed 3 bases at V and 5 bases at J, leaving 3 bases unmatched. CDR3 in amino acids: CAWRTSGAHEQYF. For the CDR3, the DNA is TGTGCCTGGAGGACTAGCGGGGCCCACGAGCAGTACTTC.

This chain uses TRBV7-6 with TRBJ2-5; 8 bases are shared with TRBD2. After removal of 5 bases from V and 4 bases from J, the junction contained 12 bases not matched to a gene. Per the germline V gene, CDR1 is SGHVS and CDR2 is FNYEAQ. This CDR3 has 16 residues. The CDR3 sequence: CASSPGVGGATETQYF. CDR3 nucleotide sequence: TGTGCCAGCAGCCCAGGAGTCGGGGGGGCCACAGAGACCCAGTACTTC. The entire variable domain, with the rest obtained from reference TRBV7-6 and TRBJ2-5, is as follows: GAGVSQSPRYKVTKRGQDVALRCDPISGHVSLYWYRQALGQGPEFLTYFNYEAQQDKSGLPNDRFSAERPEGSISTLTIQRTEQRDSAMYRCASSPGVGGATETQYFGPGTRLLVL.

This clone was seen a few times. V gene TRBV5-1 combines with J gene TRBJ1-3, with D possibly matching TRBD1 (5 bases). CDR1 SGHRS and CDR2 YFSETQ come from the germline V gene. Trimming cost V 0 bases and J 1 base, with 5 bases left between them. This CDR3 spans 14 amino acids. The CDR3 protein is CASSLEGSGNTIYF. CDR3 DNA sequence: TGCGCCAGCAGCTTGGAGGGGTCTGGAAACACCATATATTTT.

This chain connects TRBV13 to TRBJ2-7, with D tentatively TRBD2 (5 bases). Germline V gene data show CDR1 as PRHDT and CDR2 as FYEKMQ (reference sequence). Between the trimmed V and J ends, which lost 5 bases and 6 bases, there was a span of 14 bases. The CDR3 consists of 13 residues. CDR3 in DNA: TGTGCCAGCAGCGGACCCGGGGTGAGCGAGCAGTACTTC. Residues: CASSGPGVSEQYF.

V usage is TRBV4-2 and J usage is TRBJ1-4, with 8 nucleotides matching TRBD1. Germline CDR1 LGHNA, CDR2 YNFKEQ. Germline trimming cut 2 bases from V and 7 bases from J; bases unmatched to any gene: 9. The CDR3 sequence is 16 residues long. CDR3 in DNA: TGTGCCAGCAGCCAACCTCTACAGGGGGAAGGTGAAAAACTGTTTTTT. The encoded protein is CASSQPLQGEGEKLFF.

This clone was observed a single time. V usage is TRBV18 and J usage is TRBJ2-7, with a weak D call TRBD1 (6 bases). Trimming stripped 5 bases from V and 3 bases from J, with 20 bases between. CDR1 is KGHSH and CDR2 is LQKENI in the germline V gene. The CDR3 loop spans 16 amino acids. CDR3 loop: CASSWSTGDQGYEQYF. Written as DNA, the CDR3 is TGTGCCAGCTCATGGTCGACAGGAGATCAAGGCTACGAGCAGTACTTC.

The chain carries TRBV2 and TRBJ1-2, with D possibly TRBD1 on 5 matching bases. CDR3 length: 14 residues. The V gene lost 6 bases and the J gene lost 8 bases, with 19 bases spanning the gap. The germline V gene encodes CDR1 SNHLY and CDR2 FYNNEI. The CDR3 sequence: CASRLEPQGRGYTF. The CDR3 DNA is TGTGCCAGCAGGCTCGAACCCCAGGGAAGGGGCTACACCTTC.

J is TRBJ1-4 and V is TRBV25-1, with D possibly matching TRBD1 (5 bases). V lost 4 bases and J lost 13, with 13 bases in between. Per germline, CDR1 MGHDK and CDR2 SYGVNS. This CDR3 has 12 residues. CDR3 bases: TGTGCCAGCAGTGTTACGCAGGGTACACTGTTTTTT. It yields the protein CASSVTQGTLFF.

This chain uses TRBV19 with TRBJ2-2; 8 positions match TRBD2. CDR3 length: 17 residues. V shed 8 bases, J shed 3 bases, and the junction held 14 bases outside the gene matches. CDR1 and CDR2 (germline): LNHDA, SQIVND (reference sequence). CDR3 protein: CASSPGFGTRYTGELFF. DNA of the CDR3: TGTGCCAGTTCCCCTGGGTTCGGGACTAGATACACCGGGGAGCTGTTTTTT. Filled out from reference TRBV19 and TRBJ2-2, the complete variable domain reads DGGITQSPKYLFRKEGQNVTLSCEQNLNHDAMYWYRQDPGQGLRLIYYSQIVNDFQKGDIAEGYSVSREKKESFPLTVTSAQKNPTAFYLCASSPGFGTRYTGELFFGEGSRLTVL.